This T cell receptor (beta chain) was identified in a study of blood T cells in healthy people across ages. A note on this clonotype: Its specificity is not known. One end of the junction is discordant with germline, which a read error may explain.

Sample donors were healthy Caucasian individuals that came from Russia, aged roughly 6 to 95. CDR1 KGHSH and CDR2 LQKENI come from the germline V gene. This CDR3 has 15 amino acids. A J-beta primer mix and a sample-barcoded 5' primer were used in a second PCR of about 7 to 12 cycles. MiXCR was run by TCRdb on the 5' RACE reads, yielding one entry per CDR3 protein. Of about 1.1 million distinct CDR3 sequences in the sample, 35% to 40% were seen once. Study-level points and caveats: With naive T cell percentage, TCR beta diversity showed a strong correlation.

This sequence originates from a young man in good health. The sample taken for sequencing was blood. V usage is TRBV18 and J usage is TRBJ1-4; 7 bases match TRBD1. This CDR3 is CASSRQGVPNGKLFF. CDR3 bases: TGTGCCAGCTCACGACAGGGAGTACCCAATGGAAAACTGTTTTTT. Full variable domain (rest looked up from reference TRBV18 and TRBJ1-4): NAGVMQNPRHLVRRRGQEARLRCSPMKGHSHVYWYRQLPEEGLKFMVYLQKENIIDESGMPKERFSAEFPKEGPSILRIQQVVRGDSAAYFCASSRQGVPNGKLFFGSGTQLSVL.